The 15 T cell receptor beta chains presented below share a single source sample, sequenced in a study of early T cells in non-severe SARS-CoV-2 infection. TCRdb recomputed calls from the 5' RACE reads with MiXCR, one row per CDR3 protein. This table holds about 64,000 distinct CDR3 sequences, 15% to 20% found once. Sequencing was performed on whole blood, taken at baseline. The source is an adult who was a healthcare worker with PCR-confirmed SARS-CoV-2 infection or an uninfected control (not recorded which).

J is TRBJ2-3 and V is TRBV2; D uncertain. Germline-derived CDR1 and CDR2 are SNHLY and FYNNEI. The CDR3 consists of 14 residues. V dropped 7 bases and J dropped 2 bases, with 13 bases sitting between them. The CDR3 protein is CASTEHGDTDTQYF. The CDR3 DNA is TGTGCCAGCACCGAACATGGTGACACAGATACGCAGTATTTT.

In this sample, this clonotype turned up many times. This chain links TRBV7-2 with TRBJ2-1; D call uncertain. CDR3 length: 14 residues. The V gene lost 2 bases and the J gene lost 4 bases, with 9 bases spanning the gap. CDR1 is SGHTA, CDR2 FQGNSA, per germline. The CDR3 spells CASSLTPQYNEQFF. The CDR3 region has the DNA TGTGCCAGCAGCTTAACTCCACAATACAATGAGCAGTTCTTC. The whole variable domain, filled in from reference TRBV7-2 and TRBJ2-1, reads GAGVSQSPSNKVTEKGKDVELRCDPISGHTALYWYRQSLGQGLEFLIYFQGNSAPDKSGLPSDRFSAERTGGSVSTLTIQRTQQEDSAVYLCASSLTPQYNEQFFGPGTRLTVL.

This clonotype is termed medium-sized. The rearrangement joins TRBV18 to TRBJ2-3; D might be TRBD2 (5 bases). The CDR3 extends over 16 amino acids. The germline V gene encodes CDR1 KGHSH and CDR2 LQKENI. Between the trimmed V and J ends, which lost 1 base and 3 bases, there was a span of 14 bases. In nucleotides, the CDR3 is TGTGCCAGCTCACCACGGCGACGGGGAGAAACAGATACGCAGTATTTT. It yields the protein CASSPRRRGETDTQYF.

The gene calls are TRBV6-2 or TRBV6-3 and TRBJ1-5; 7 bases align to TRBD1. The CDR3 extends over 15 amino acids. Germline lookup yields CDR1 MNHEY and CDR2 SVGEGT. The V gene end was trimmed by 5 bases and the J gene end by 6 bases; junction bases not matched to a gene: 10. As DNA, the CDR3 is TGTGCCAGCAGTAAACCCCGAGGGGGCACTCAGCCCCAGCATTTT. The encoded protein is CASSKPRGGTQPQHF.

The chain joins TRBV11-2 to TRBJ2-5; TRBD2 might be the D (7 bases). This CDR3 is 15 amino acids long. V was pared by 5 bases and J by 5 bases, with 18 bases between. CDR1 is SGHAT, CDR2 FQNNGV, per germline. CDR3 sequence: CASSAHLQGGETQYF. DNA for the CDR3: TGTGCCAGCAGCGCCCACCTACAGGGAGGGGAGACCCAGTACTTC.

V is TRBV9 and J is TRBJ2-3; 8 bases agree with TRBD2. Per germline, CDR1 SGDLS and CDR2 YYNGEE. The CDR3 runs 16 residues. V trimming: 1 base; J trimming: 0 bases; junction bases outside the gene matches: 4. The CDR3 DNA follows: TGTGCCAGCAGCGTATCCCCTAGCGGGAGCACAGATACGCAGTATTTT. This encodes CASSVSPSGSTDTQYF.

V gene TRBV10-1 combines with J gene TRBJ1-1; 7 nucleotides match TRBD1. The germline V gene has CDR1 WNHNN and CDR2 SYGVQD (reference sequence). This CDR3 contains 13 residues. V shed 2 bases and J 6 bases; nucleotides not matched to a gene: 3. The CDR3 loop reads CASSEGGGPEAFF. In DNA, the CDR3 is TGCGCCAGCAGTGAGGGAGGGGGCCCTGAAGCTTTCTTT.

The rearrangement joins TRBV29-1 to TRBJ2-1; maybe TRBD1 (6 bases). Trimming cost V 3 bases and J 0 bases, with 9 bases left between them. CDR1 is SQVTM, CDR2 ANQGSEA, per germline. The CDR3 runs to 14 residues. The CDR3 DNA follows: TGCAGCGTTGAGTGGGACAACTCCTACAATGAGCAGTTCTTC. This encodes CSVEWDNSYNEQFF.

The chain uses TRBV20-1 and TRBJ1-1, with TRBD1 identical over 9 bases. Per germline, CDR1 DFQATT and CDR2 SNEGSKA (reference sequence). The CDR3 runs 16 residues. V gave up 0 bases and J gave up 4 bases; unmatched junction bases: 9. Here the CDR3 DNA reads TGCAGTGCTAGAGACTACAACAGGGGGCATTTCACTGAAGCTTTCTTT. Residues: CSARDYNRGHFTEAFF.

This chain links TRBV6-2 or TRBV6-3 with TRBJ2-2; no clear D. Trimming took 7 bases from V and 6 from J, leaving 9 bases between them. The length of the CDR3 is 12 residues. Germline CDR1 and CDR2: MNHEY and SVGEGT. The DNA for the CDR3 is TGTGCCAGCACCCCAATTCCCGGGGAGCTGTTTTTT. This codes for CASTPIPGELFF.

This clonotype showed up many times. This chain links TRBV7-2 with TRBJ2-1; D is undetermined. The CDR3 extends over 12 amino acids. Trimming stripped 2 bases from V and 6 bases from J, with 5 bases between. Germline V gene sequence: CDR1 SGHTA, CDR2 FQGNSA. CDR3 bases: TGTGCCAGCAGCTTACGAGGCAATGAGCAGTTCTTC. Translation gives CASSLRGNEQFF.

This clonotype occurred a few times. The genes are TRBV20-1 and TRBJ2-6; D remains unclear. Deletions cut 6 bases from V and 0 bases from J, with 12 bases between. This CDR3 has 15 residues. Germline V gene sequence: CDR1 DFQATT, CDR2 SNEGSKA (reference sequence). The CDR3 protein is CSAIQDGSGANVLTF. Written as DNA, the CDR3 is TGCAGTGCCATTCAGGATGGCTCTGGGGCCAACGTCCTGACTTTC.

This clonotype was counted only a few times. The chain couples TRBV6-6 to TRBJ2-1, with TRBD1 matching 9 bases. The germline V gene encodes CDR1 MNHNY and CDR2 SVGAGI (reference sequence). The CDR3 is 15 amino acids. Trimming cost V 0 bases and J 8 bases; bases outside gene matches: 5. As DNA, the CDR3 is TGTGCCAGCAGTTACTCTGCGGGACAGGGACATGAGCAGTTCTTC. Translation: CASSYSAGQGHEQFF.

This clonotype turned up a few times. This chain links TRBV6-1 with TRBJ2-5; 11 bases fit TRBD1. The J segment lost 5 bases and the V segment lost 10 bases, leaving 9 bases of the junction unmatched. The germline V gene has CDR1 MNHNS and CDR2 SASEGT. There are 14 residues in the CDR3. The CDR3 sequence: CATGQGAGIETQYF. The CDR3 nucleotides read TGTGCCACCGGACAGGGGGCGGGAATCGAGACCCAGTACTTC.

This clonotype was counted a few times. V and J are TRBV28 and TRBJ2-7; the D is unclear. Deletions cut 3 bases from V and 7 bases from J, with 13 bases between. The CDR3 contains 13 residues. The germline CDR1 and CDR2 sequences are MDHEN and SYDVKM. The CDR3 DNA reads TGTGCCAGCAGTTTTTCCTCAGCTAAAGAGCAGTACTTC. Translation gives CASSFSSAKEQYF. Combining the CDR3 with reference TRBV28 and TRBJ2-7 gives the whole variable domain DVKVTQSSRYLVKRTGEKVFLECVQDMDHENMFWYRQDPGLGLRLIYFSYDVKMKEKGDIPEGYSVSREKKERFSLILESASTNQTSMYLCASSFSSAKEQYFGPGTRLTVT.